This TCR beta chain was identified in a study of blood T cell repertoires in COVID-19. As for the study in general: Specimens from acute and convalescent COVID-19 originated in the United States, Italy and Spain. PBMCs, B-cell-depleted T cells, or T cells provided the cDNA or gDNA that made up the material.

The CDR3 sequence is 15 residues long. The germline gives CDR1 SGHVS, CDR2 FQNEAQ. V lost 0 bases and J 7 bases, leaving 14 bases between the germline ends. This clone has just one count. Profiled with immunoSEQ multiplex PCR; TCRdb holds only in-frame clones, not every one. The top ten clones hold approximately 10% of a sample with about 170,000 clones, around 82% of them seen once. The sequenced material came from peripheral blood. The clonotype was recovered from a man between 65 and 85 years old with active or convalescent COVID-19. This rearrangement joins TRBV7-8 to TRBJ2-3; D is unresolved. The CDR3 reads CASSLAGSTRHTQYF. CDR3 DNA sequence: TGTGCCAGCAGCTTAGCTGGGTCGACTCGACATACGCAGTATTTT. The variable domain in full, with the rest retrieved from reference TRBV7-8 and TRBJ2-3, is GAGVSQSPRYKVAKRGQDVALRCDPISGHVSLFWYQQALGQGPEFLTYFQNEAQLDKSGLPSDRFFAERPEGSVSTLKIQRTQQEDSAVYLCASSLAGSTRHTQYFGPGTRLTVL.